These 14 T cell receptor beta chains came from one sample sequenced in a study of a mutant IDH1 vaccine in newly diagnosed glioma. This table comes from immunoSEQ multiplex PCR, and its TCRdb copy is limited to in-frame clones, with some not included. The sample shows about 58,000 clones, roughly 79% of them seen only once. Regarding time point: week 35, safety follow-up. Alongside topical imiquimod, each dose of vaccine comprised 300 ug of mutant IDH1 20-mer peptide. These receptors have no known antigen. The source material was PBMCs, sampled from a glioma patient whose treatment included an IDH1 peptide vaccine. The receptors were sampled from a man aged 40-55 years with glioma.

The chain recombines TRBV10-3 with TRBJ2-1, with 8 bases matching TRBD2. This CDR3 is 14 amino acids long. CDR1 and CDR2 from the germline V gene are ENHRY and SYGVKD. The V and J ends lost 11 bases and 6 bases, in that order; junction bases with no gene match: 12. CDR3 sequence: CASTGGGQGNEQFF. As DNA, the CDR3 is TGTGCCTCGACGGGCGGGGGGCAAGGCAATGAGCAGTTCTTC.

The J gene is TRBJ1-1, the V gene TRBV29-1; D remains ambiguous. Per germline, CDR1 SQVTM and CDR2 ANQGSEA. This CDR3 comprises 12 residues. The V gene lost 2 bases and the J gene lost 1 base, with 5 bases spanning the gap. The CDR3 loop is CSVEPGNTEAFF. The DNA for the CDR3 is TGCAGCGTTGAACCGGGGAACACTGAAGCTTTCTTT.

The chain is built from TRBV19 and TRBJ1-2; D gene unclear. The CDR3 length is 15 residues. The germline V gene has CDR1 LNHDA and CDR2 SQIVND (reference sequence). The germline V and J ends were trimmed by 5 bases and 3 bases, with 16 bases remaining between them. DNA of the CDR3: TGTGCCAGTAGTCTTCGGGATTCCCAATACTATGGCTACACCTTC. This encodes CASSLRDSQYYGYTF.

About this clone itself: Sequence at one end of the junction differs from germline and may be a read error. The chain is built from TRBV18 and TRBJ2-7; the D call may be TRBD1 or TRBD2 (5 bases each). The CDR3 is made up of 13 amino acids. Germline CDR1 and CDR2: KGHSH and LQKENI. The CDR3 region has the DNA TGTGCCAGCTCCCCAGGGACGTCCTTCGAGCAGTACTTC. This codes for CASSPGTSFEQYF.

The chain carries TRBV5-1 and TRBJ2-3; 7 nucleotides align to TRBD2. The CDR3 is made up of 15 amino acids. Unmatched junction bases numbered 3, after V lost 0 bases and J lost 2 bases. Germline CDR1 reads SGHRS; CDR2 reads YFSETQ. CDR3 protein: CASSLDLADTDTQYF. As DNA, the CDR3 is TGCGCCAGCAGCTTGGATCTAGCGGACACAGATACGCAGTATTTT.

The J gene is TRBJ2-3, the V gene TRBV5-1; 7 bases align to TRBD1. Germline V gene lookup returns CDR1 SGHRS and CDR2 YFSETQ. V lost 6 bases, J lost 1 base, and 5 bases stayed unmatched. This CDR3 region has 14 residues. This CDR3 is CASIRQGGTDTQYF. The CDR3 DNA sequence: TGCGCCAGCATTAGACAGGGTGGCACAGATACGCAGTATTTT.

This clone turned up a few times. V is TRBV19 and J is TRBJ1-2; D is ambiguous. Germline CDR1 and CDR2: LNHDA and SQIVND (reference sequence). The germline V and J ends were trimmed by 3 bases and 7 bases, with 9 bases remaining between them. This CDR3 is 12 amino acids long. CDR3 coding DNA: TGTGCCAGTAGTATTAGTGGATTTGGCTACACCTTC. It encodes CASSISGFGYTF.

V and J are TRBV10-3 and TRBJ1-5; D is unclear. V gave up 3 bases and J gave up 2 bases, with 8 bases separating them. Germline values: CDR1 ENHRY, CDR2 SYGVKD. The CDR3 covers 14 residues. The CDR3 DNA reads TGTGCCATCAGTGAATTTGGGGGCAATCAGCCCCAGCATTTT. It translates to CAISEFGGNQPQHF.

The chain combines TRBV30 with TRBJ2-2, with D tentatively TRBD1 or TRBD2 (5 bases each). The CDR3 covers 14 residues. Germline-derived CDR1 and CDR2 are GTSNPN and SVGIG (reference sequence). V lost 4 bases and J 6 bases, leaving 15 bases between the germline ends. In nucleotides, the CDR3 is TGTGCCTGGACCCGAGGGGCCAAATCCGGGGAGCTGTTTTTT. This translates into CAWTRGAKSGELFF.

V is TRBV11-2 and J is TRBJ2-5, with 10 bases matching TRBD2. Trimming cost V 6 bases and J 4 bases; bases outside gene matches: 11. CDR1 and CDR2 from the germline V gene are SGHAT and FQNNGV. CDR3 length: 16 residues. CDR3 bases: TGTGCCAGCAGTTCGACTAGCGGGTTAGGTGGAGAGACCCAGTACTTC. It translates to CASSSTSGLGGETQYF.

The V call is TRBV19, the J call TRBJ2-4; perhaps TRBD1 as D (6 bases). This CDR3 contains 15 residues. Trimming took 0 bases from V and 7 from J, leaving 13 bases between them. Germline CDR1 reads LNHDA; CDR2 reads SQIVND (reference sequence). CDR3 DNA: TGTGCCAGTAGTATAGAAGGGGCAGGGGTGAACATTCAGTACTTC. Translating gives CASSIEGAGVNIQYF. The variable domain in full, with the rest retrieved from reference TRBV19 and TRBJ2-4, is DGGITQSPKYLFRKEGQNVTLSCEQNLNHDAMYWYRQDPGQGLRLIYYSQIVNDFQKGDIAEGYSVSREKKESFPLTVTSAQKNPTAFYLCASSIEGAGVNIQYFGAGTRLSVL.

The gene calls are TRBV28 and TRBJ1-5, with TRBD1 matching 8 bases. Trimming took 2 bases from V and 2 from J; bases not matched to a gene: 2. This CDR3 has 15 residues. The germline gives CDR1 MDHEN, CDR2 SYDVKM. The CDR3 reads CASSLAGGGNQPQHF. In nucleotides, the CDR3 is TGTGCCAGCAGTTTAGCAGGGGGCGGCAATCAGCCCCAGCATTTT.

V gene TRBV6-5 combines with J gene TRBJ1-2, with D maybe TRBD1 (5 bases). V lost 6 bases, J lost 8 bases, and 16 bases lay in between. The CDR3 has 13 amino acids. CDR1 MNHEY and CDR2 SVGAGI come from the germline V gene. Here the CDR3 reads CASSQDMVKGYTF. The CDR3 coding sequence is TGTGCCAGCAGCCAGGACATGGTGAAGGGCTACACCTTC.

The CDR3 sequence: CASSESGPFYEQYF. The CDR3 nucleotides are TGCGCCAGCAGTGAGTCAGGGCCATTCTACGAGCAGTACTTC. This chain links TRBV10-1 with TRBJ2-7; no reliable D call. Germline CDR1 reads WNHNN; CDR2 reads SYGVQD (reference sequence). V dropped 0 bases and J dropped 3 bases, with 9 bases sitting between them. There are 14 residues in the CDR3.